This T cell receptor beta chain was identified during a study of cytomegalovirus exposure and HLA in healthy donors. Study at large: Membership in the Caucasian-associated ancestry cluster was found for around 85% of nearly 400 genotyped donors. Study conclusions and caveats: The likely explanation for a cluster of highly shared sequence variants was sequencing artifact.

A remark on this clone: Its antigen is currently unknown.

PCR primers comprised 60 Vbeta and 13 Jbeta primers. TCRdb keeps only in-frame clones here, not all; method: immunoSEQ multiplex PCR. The data show roughly 100,000 clones, with around 77% seen just once and 8% to 10% held by the top ten. Germline V gives CDR1 SGHDN, CDR2 FVKESK. The V gene lost 2 bases and the J gene lost 9 bases, with 17 bases spanning the gap. The length of the CDR3 is 14 residues. The sample comprised PBMCs. This clonotype was obtained from a male donor in good health and CMV-seropositive. V is TRBV14 and J is TRBJ2-7; D may be TRBD2 (6 bases). CDR3: CASSQQKSAGRQYF. CDR3 sequence (DNA): TGTGCCAGCAGCCAACAAAAAAGTGCGGGGCGGCAGTACTTC. Filled out from reference TRBV14 and TRBJ2-7, the complete variable domain reads EAGVTQFPSHSVIEKGQTVTLRCDPISGHDNLYWYRRVMGKEIKFLLHFVKESKQDESGMPNNRFLAERTGGTYSTLKVQPAELEDSGVYFCASSQQKSAGRQYFGPGTRLTVT.